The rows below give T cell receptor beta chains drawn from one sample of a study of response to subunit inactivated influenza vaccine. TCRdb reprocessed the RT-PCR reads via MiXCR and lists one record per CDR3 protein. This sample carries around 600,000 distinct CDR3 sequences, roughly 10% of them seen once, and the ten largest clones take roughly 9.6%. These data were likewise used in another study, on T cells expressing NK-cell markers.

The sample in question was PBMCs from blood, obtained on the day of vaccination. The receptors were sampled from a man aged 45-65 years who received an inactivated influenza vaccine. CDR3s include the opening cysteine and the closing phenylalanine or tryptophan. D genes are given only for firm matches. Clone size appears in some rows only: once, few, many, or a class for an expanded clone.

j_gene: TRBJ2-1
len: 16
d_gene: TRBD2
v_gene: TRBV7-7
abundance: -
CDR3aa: CASSPGGLAGYNEQFF
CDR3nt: TGTGCCAGCAGCCCCGGAGGTCTAGCGGGATACAATGAGCAGTTCTTC

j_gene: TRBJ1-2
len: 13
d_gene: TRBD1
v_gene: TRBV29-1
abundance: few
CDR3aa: CSAQEVTGAGYTF
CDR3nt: TGCAGCGCACAGGAAGTTACAGGGGCTGGCTACACCTTC

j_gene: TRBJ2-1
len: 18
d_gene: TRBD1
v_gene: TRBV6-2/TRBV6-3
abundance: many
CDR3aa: CASSYGPARDRVKNEQFF
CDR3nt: TGTGCCAGCAGTTACGGGCCAGCGAGGGACAGGGTGAAAAATGAGCAGTTCTTC

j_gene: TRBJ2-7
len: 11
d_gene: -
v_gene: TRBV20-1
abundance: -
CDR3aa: CSAMNTHEQYF
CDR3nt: TGCAGTGCTATGAACACCCACGAGCAGTACTTC

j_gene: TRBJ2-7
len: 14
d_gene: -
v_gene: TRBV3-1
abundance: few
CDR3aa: CASSPSLAVHEQYF
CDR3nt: TGTGCCAGCAGCCCAAGTTTGGCAGTCCACGAGCAGTACTTC

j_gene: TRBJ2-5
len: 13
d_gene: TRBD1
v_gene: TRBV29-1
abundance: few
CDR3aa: CSVNHRGQETQYF
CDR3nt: TGCAGCGTGAATCACAGGGGTCAAGAGACCCAGTACTTC

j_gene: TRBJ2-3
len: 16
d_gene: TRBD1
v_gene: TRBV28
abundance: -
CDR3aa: CASSLPGQGSTDTQYF
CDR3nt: TGTGCCAGCAGTTTACCGGGACAGGGCAGCACAGATACGCAGTATTTT

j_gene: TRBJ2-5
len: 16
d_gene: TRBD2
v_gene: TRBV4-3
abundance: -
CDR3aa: CASSQDRLAGVETQYF
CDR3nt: TGCGCCAGCAGCCAAGATAGACTAGCGGGAGTGGAGACCCAGTACTTC

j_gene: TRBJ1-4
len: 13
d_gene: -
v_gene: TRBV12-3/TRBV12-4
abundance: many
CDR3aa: CASSFRQSEKLFF
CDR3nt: TGTGCCAGCAGTTTCCGACAAAGTGAAAAACTGTTTTTT

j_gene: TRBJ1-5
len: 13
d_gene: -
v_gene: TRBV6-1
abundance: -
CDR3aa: CASSEFTNQPQHF
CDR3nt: TGTGCCAGCAGTGAATTCACAAATCAGCCCCAGCATTTT

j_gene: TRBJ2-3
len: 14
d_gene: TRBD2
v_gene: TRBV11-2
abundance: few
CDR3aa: CASRRLAGGLTQYF
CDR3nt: TGTGCCAGCAGACGACTAGCGGGGGGTCTCACGCAGTATTTT

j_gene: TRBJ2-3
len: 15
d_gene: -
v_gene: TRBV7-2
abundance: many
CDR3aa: CASSLGGGPGDTQYF
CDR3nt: TGTGCCAGCAGCTTAGGCGGGGGCCCGGGCGATACGCAGTATTTT

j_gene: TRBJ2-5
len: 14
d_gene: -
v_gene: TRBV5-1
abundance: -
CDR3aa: CASVRDTQGGTQYF
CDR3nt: TGCGCCAGCGTAAGGGACACCCAAGGGGGGACCCAGTACTTC

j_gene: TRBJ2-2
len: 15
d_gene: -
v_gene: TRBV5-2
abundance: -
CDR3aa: CAMGPGLLSAGELFF
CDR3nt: TGTGCCATGGGCCCCGGGCTGTTGAGTGCCGGGGAGCTGTTTTTT

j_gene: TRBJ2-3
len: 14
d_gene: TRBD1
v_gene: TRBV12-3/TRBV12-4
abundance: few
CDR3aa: CASSFGQGGDTQYF
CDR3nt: TGTGCCAGCAGTTTCGGACAGGGTGGAGATACGCAGTATTTT

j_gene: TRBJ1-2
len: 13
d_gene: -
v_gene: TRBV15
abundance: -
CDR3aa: CATSRGPTSGYTF
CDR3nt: TGTGCCACCAGCAGGGGACCGACAAGTGGCTACACCTTC

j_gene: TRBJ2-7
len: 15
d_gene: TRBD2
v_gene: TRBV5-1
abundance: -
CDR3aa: CASSLAGGETYEQYF
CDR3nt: TGCGCCAGCAGCTTGGCCGGGGGGGAAACCTACGAGCAGTACTTC

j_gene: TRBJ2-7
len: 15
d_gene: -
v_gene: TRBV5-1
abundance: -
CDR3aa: CASSLAAGTIYEQYF
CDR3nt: TGCGCCAGCAGCTTGGCTGCGGGGACAATCTACGAGCAGTACTTC